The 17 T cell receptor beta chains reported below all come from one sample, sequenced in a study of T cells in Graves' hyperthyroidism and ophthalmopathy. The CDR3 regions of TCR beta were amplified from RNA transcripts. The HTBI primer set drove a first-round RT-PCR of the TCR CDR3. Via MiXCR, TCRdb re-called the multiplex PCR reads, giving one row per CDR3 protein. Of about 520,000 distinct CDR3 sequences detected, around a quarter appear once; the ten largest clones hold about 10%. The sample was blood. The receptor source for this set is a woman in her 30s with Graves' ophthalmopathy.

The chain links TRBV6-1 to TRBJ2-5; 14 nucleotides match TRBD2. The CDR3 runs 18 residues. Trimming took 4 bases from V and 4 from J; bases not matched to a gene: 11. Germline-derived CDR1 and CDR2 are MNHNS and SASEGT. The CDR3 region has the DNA TGTGCCAGCAGTGCCGGTCTGCGACTAGCGGGAGGGGGAGAGACCCAGTACTTC. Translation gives CASSAGLRLAGGGETQYF.

CDR3 amino acids: CASSYWGNRNTGELFF. CDR3 sequence (DNA): TGTGCCAGCAGTTATTGGGGAAACAGGAACACCGGGGAGCTGTTTTTT. The chain employs TRBV6-5 and TRBJ2-2; unclear D gene. CDR3 length: 16 residues. Germline V gene lookup returns CDR1 MNHEY and CDR2 SVGAGI. Trimming cost V 3 bases and J 1 base, with 12 bases left between them.

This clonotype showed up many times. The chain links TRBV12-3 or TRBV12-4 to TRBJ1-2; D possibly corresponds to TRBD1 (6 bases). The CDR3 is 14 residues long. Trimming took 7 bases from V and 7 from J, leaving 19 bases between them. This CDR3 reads CASMIRTDESGYTF. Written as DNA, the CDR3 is TGTGCCAGCATGATACGGACAGACGAGAGTGGCTACACCTTC.

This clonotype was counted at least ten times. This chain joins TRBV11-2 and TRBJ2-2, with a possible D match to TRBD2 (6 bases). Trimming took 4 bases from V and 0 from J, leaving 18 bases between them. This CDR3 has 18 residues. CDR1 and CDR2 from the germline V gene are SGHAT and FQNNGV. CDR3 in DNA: TGTGCCAGCAGCTCGCTCGTAGGTCCGGGAGCGAACACCGGGGAGCTGTTTTTT. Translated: CASSSLVGPGANTGELFF. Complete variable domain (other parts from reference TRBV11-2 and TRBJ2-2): EAGVAQSPRYKIIEKRQSVAFWCNPISGHATLYWYQQILGQGPKLLIQFQNNGVVDDSQLPKDRFSAERLKGVDSTLKIQPAKLEDSAVYLCASSSLVGPGANTGELFFGEGSRLTVL.

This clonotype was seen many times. As DNA, the CDR3 is TGTGCCAGCAGTTTTTCAGGGAACTCGCCCTATGGCTACACCTTC. Translating gives CASSFSGNSPYGYTF. The chain links TRBV27 to TRBJ1-2, with D possibly being TRBD1 (5 bases). V lost 3 bases and J 4 bases, leaving 15 bases between the germline ends. Germline V gene sequence: CDR1 MNHEY, CDR2 SMNVEV (reference sequence). The CDR3 runs 15 residues.

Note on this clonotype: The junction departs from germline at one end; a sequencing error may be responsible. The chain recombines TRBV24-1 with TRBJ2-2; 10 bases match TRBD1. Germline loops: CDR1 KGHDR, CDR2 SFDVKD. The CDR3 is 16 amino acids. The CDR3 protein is CATSDYDRGPTGELCF. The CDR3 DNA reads TGTGCCACCAGTGATTACGACAGGGGGCCCACCGGGGAGCTGTGTTTT.

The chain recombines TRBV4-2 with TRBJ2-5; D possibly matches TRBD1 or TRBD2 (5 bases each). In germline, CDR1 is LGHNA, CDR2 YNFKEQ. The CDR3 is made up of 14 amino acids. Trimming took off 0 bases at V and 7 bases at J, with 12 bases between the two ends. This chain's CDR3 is CASSQEDTGATQYF. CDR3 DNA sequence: TGTGCCAGCAGCCAAGAAGACACCGGGGCGACCCAGTACTTC.

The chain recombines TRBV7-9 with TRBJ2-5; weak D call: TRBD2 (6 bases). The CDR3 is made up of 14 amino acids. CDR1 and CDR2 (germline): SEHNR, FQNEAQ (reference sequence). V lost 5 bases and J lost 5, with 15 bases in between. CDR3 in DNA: TGTGCCAGCAGCCCAAGCTGGGGGGAGGAGACCCAGTACTTC. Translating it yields CASSPSWGEETQYF.

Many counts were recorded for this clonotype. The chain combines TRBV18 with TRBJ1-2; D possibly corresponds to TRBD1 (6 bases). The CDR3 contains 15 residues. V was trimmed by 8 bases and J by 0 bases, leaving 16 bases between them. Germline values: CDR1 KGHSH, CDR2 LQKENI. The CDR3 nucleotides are TGTGCCAGCGATACCACAGGGAACGCTAACTATGGCTACACCTTC. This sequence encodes CASDTTGNANYGYTF.

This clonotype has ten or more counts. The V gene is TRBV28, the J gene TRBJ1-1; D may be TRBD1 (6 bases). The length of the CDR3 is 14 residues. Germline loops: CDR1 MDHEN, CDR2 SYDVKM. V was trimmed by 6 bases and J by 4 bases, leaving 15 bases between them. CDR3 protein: CASRGGAGGTEAFF. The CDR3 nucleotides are TGTGCCAGCAGAGGGGGGGCGGGGGGCACTGAAGCTTTCTTT. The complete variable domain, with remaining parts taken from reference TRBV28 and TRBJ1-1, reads DVKVTQSSRYLVKRTGEKVFLECVQDMDHENMFWYRQDPGLGLRLIYFSYDVKMKEKGDIPEGYSVSREKKERFSLILESASTNQTSMYLCASRGGAGGTEAFFGQGTRLTVV.

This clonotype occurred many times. The CDR3 region is CAIKSQGNQPQHF. Written as DNA, the CDR3 is TGTGCCATTAAGAGCCAGGGCAATCAGCCCCAGCATTTT. The chain couples TRBV6-2 or TRBV6-3 to TRBJ1-5; D not resolved. This CDR3 has 13 amino acids. V gave up 10 bases and J gave up 2 bases, with 12 bases separating them. CDR1 and CDR2 from the germline V gene are MNHEY and SVGEGT.

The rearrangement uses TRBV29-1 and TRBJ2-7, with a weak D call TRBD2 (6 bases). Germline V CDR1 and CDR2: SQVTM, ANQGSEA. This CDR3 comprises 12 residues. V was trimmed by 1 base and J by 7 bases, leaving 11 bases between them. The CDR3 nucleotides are TGCAGCGTTGAAGTGGGGGGTTGGGAGCAGTACTTC. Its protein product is CSVEVGGWEQYF.

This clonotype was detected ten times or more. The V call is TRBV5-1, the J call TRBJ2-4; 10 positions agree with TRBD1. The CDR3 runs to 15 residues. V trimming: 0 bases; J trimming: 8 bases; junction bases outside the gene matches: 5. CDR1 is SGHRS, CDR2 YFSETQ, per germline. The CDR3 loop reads CASSLGGTGVDIQYF. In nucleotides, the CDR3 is TGCGCCAGCAGCTTGGGTGGGACAGGGGTCGACATTCAGTACTTC.

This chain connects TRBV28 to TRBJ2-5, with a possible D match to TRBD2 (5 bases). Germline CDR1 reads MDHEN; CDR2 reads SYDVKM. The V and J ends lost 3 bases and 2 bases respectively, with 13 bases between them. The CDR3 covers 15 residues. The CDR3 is CASSFPLGGQETQYF. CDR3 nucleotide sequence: TGTGCCAGCAGTTTCCCCTTAGGCGGGCAAGAGACCCAGTACTTC.

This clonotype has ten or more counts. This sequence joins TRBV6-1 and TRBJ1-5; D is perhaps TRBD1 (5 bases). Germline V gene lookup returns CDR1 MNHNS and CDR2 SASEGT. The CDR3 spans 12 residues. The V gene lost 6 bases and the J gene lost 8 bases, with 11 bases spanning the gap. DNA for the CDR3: TGTGCCAGCAGCGGATTAGGGGAGCCCCAGCATTTT. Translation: CASSGLGEPQHF.

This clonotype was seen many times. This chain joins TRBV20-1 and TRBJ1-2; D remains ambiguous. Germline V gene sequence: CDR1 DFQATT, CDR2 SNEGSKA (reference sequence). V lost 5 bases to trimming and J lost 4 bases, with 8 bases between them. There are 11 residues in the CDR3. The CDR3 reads CSAQYGYGYTF. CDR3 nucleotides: TGCAGTGCTCAGTACGGCTATGGCTACACCTTC.

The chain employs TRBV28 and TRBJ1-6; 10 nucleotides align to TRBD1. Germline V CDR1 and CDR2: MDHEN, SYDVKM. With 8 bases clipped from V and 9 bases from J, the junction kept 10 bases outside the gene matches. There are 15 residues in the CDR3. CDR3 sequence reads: CASCPGDRGLSPLHF. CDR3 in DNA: TGTGCCAGCTGCCCCGGCGACAGGGGGCTTTCACCCCTCCACTTT.